This T cell receptor (beta chain) emerged from a study of T-cell reconstitution after alpha-beta-depleted transplantation in children. Overall study findings and caveats: After transplant, high TCRbeta diversity at day 60 in some patients arose from surviving recipient T cells and thymic progenitors. Alpha-beta T cells about two months after transplant reportedly derived from several hundred expanded graft clones.

This clonotype was recorded at least ten times. The antigen remains undetermined. Preparation of the TCRbeta library was carried out with unique molecular identifiers. Using its own MiXCR run on the PCR reads, TCRdb lists one record per CDR3 protein. The sample contains around 440,000 distinct CDR3 sequences, over 9.5% of which appear only once. The CDR3 loop spans 17 amino acids. J was trimmed by 1 base and V by 5 bases; bases with no gene match: 8. CDR1 and CDR2 (germline): SGHRS, YFSETQ. This sequence was found in a child younger than 10 with inherited bone marrow failure, due to receive a stem cell transplant. The sample consisted of PBMCs, taken before TCRalphabeta/CD19-depleted stem cell transplant. The chain joins TRBV5-1 to TRBJ2-2; 10 nucleotides align to TRBD2. In DNA, the CDR3 is TGCGCCAGCAGTCCGTGGACTAGCGGAGGGAACACCGGGGAGCTGTTTTTT. The encoded protein is CASSPWTSGGNTGELFF.